Shown below are 24 T cell receptor beta chains from a single sample sequenced in a study of shared clonotypes between healthy human individuals. The protocol was immunoSEQ multiplex PCR, while the TCRdb copy is restricted to in-frame clones and leaves out a portion. The sample lists 800,000 to 1,200,000 clones; about four fifths were seen once. The sample comprised memory CD4+ T cells from PBMCs. Subset specified: CD45RA-negative fraction. The receptors derive from a man aged 18 to 29 in good health. Some clones in this sample may be carry-over from other donors' samples.

The rearrangement joins TRBV27 to TRBJ1-1, with a weak D call TRBD1 (5 bases). Germline CDR1 and CDR2: MNHEY and SMNVEV (reference sequence). The CDR3 length is 15 residues. With 1 base removed from V and 0 bases from J, the gap between germline ends came to 9 bases. The CDR3 nucleotides read TGTGCCAGCAGTTTATGGGGGGGTATGAACACTGAAGCTTTCTTT. Translated: CASSLWGGMNTEAFF.

The chain recombines TRBV5-4 with TRBJ2-1; D possibly uses TRBD1 or TRBD2 (5 bases each). The germline V gene encodes CDR1 SGHNT and CDR2 YYREEE (reference sequence). CDR3 length: 13 amino acids. V was clipped by 0 bases and J by 15 bases, with 16 bases between them. The CDR3 nucleotides are TGTGCCAGCAGCTTGGAACGGGGCAGGGATCCGTTCTTC. It yields the protein CASSLERGRDPFF.

V is TRBV14 and J is TRBJ2-5; D call uncertain. The J call is in doubt because the DNA end fits TRBJ2-7 better. The CDR3 contains 18 residues. Germline lookup yields CDR1 SGHDN and CDR2 FVKESK. In DNA form, the CDR3 reads TGTGCCAGCAGCCAAGGCCTTCCGTGGATGTCAGCTCCCTACGAGCAGTACTTC. Protein product: CASSQGLPWMSAPYEQYF.

The chain joins TRBV30 to TRBJ1-6, with D tentatively TRBD1 (5 bases). Germline V lookup: CDR1 GTSNPN, CDR2 SVGIG (reference sequence). The CDR3 consists of 13 residues. Trimming took off 3 bases at V and 10 bases at J, with 13 bases between the two ends. The DNA for the CDR3 is TGTGCCTGGAGGTCTCGGGACTACTCACCCCTCCACTTT. Translation gives CAWRSRDYSPLHF. Looking up the rest from reference TRBV30 and TRBJ1-6 gives the full variable domain: SQTIHQWPATLVQPVGSPLSLECTVEGTSNPNLYWYRQAAGRGLQLLFYSVGIGQISSEVPQNLSASRPQDRQFILSSKKLLLSDSGFYLCAWRSRDYSPLHFGNGTRLTVT.

J is TRBJ1-2 and V is TRBV5-6, with unresolved D. Germline CDR1 SGHDT, CDR2 YYEEEE. This CDR3 contains 15 residues. V shed 4 bases and J shed 4 bases, with 17 bases lying between them. CDR3 sequence (DNA): TGTGCCAGCAGCCCCCCTCGGGGTAGCGTCTATGGCTACACCTTC. Amino acid sequence: CASSPPRGSVYGYTF.

The chain is built from TRBV27 and TRBJ2-4; 13 bases are a match to TRBD2. The CDR3 sequence is 16 residues long. With V trimmed by 5 bases and J by 7 bases, 8 bases remained unmatched. CDR1 MNHEY and CDR2 SMNVEV come from the germline V gene (reference sequence). For the CDR3, the DNA is TGTGCCAGCAGTCCACCGGGACTAGCGGGGAGGAACATTCAGTACTTC. It codes for CASSPPGLAGRNIQYF.

Details on this clone: Other DNA sequences in this sample translate to the same CDR3. The rearrangement links TRBV6-6 to TRBJ2-2; D might be TRBD2 (6 bases). This CDR3 comprises 14 residues. The V end lost 2 bases, the J end lost 3 bases, and 7 bases lay between the germline ends. CDR1 and CDR2 from the germline V gene are MNHNY and SVGAGI (reference sequence). CDR3 in amino acids: CASSYGGYTGELFF. The CDR3 bases are TGTGCCAGCAGTTACGGGGGGTACACCGGGGAGCTGTTTTTT.

This chain joins TRBV5-1 and TRBJ2-7, with 10 bases matching TRBD2. CDR1 is SGHRS, CDR2 YFSETQ, per germline. This CDR3 has 15 residues. V trimming: 0 bases; J trimming: 6 bases; junction bases outside the gene matches: 6. The CDR3 DNA follows: TGCGCCAGCAGCTTGGGGCTAGCGGGAGAGGCCGAGCAGTACTTC. Its translation is CASSLGLAGEAEQYF.

The V and J genes are TRBV28 and TRBJ1-4, with unresolved D. V lost 8 bases to trimming and J lost 6 bases, with 16 bases between them. The CDR3 length is 14 residues. Germline V gene sequence: CDR1 MDHEN, CDR2 SYDVKM. The CDR3 DNA reads TGTGCCAGCCGGGTTGTTTGGGAGGATGAAAAACTGTTTTTT. This sequence encodes CASRVVWEDEKLFF.

This sequence joins TRBV7-9 and TRBJ2-1; D possibly corresponds to TRBD2 (6 bases). Germline lookup yields CDR1 SEHNR and CDR2 FQNEAQ (reference sequence). V shed 0 bases and J shed 7 bases, with 10 bases lying between them. The CDR3 runs 14 residues. The CDR3 reads CASSLAGGLNEQFF. CDR3 coding DNA: TGTGCCAGCAGCTTAGCGGGAGGTTTAAATGAGCAGTTCTTC.

This chain connects TRBV18 to TRBJ2-2, with TRBD2 as a possible D gene (5 bases). The CDR3 extends over 16 amino acids. Germline lookup yields CDR1 KGHSH and CDR2 LQKENI. Trimming left V 0 bases short and J 6 bases short, with 14 bases between. CDR3 in amino acids: CASSPPGSAWAGELFF. CDR3 coding DNA: TGTGCCAGCTCACCACCTGGGAGCGCGTGGGCCGGGGAGCTGTTTTTT.

The chain carries TRBV7-9 and TRBJ2-3; no reliable D call. The V end was cut by 5 bases, the J end by 0 bases, with 12 bases between. Germline assignment: CDR1 SEHNR and CDR2 FQNEAQ (reference sequence). The CDR3 length is 15 residues. CDR3: CASSRPLASTDTQYF. CDR3 nucleotide sequence: TGTGCCAGCAGCCGACCCCTCGCCAGCACAGATACGCAGTATTTT.

This clone showed up just once. The chain couples TRBV4-3 to TRBJ1-1; 8 bases agree with TRBD1. This CDR3 has 15 amino acids. CDR1 is LGHNA, CDR2 YSLEER, per germline. V trimming: 3 bases; J trimming: 0 bases; junction bases outside the gene matches: 3. CDR3 in amino acids: CASSHRTGLNTEAFF. The CDR3 DNA sequence: TGCGCCAGCAGCCATCGGACAGGGTTGAACACTGAAGCTTTCTTT.

This chain joins TRBV28 and TRBJ2-3, with 8 bases aligning to TRBD2. CDR1 and CDR2 (germline): MDHEN, SYDVKM. After removal of 3 bases from V and 1 base from J, the junction contained 3 bases not matched to a gene. This CDR3 comprises 15 residues. The CDR3 spells CASSFGGVGTDTQYF. DNA of the CDR3: TGTGCCAGCAGTTTCGGGGGGGTGGGCACAGATACGCAGTATTTT.

The sample holds a few counts of this clone. Here the CDR3 DNA reads TGCGCCAGCAGAGCTGAGGGCGCGAGCACTGAAGCTTTCTTT. Its protein is CASRAEGASTEAFF. The J gene is TRBJ1-1, the V gene TRBV5-1; D is unresolved. V was clipped by 5 bases and J by 4 bases, with 15 bases between them. CDR1 SGHRS and CDR2 YFSETQ come from the germline V gene. The CDR3 runs to 14 residues.

The V and J genes are TRBV5-4 and TRBJ2-7; 16 bases fit TRBD2. The V gene's germline CDR1 is SGHNT and CDR2 YYREEE (reference sequence). The CDR3 length is 16 residues. The ends lost 4 bases at V and 2 bases at J; junction bases unmatched: 3. In DNA form, the CDR3 reads TGTGCCAGCAGCCGGGGACTAGCGGGAGGGCCCTACGAGCAGTACTTC. This encodes CASSRGLAGGPYEQYF.

The gene calls are TRBV5-5 and TRBJ1-1, with D unclear. V was clipped by 3 bases and J by 0 bases, with 9 bases between them. CDR3 length: 14 residues. The germline gives CDR1 SGHKS, CDR2 YYEKEE (reference sequence). DNA for the CDR3: TGTGCCAGCAGCTGGCGGACGGTGAACACTGAAGCTTTCTTT. Translating it yields CASSWRTVNTEAFF.

The chain carries TRBV28 and TRBJ2-1; D gene uncertain. V was pared by 8 bases and J by 9 bases, with 14 bases between. The CDR3 runs 12 residues. CDR1 is MDHEN and CDR2 is SYDVKM in the germline V gene. The CDR3 nucleotides read TGTGCCAGCTCGGGTGCGTTTACTGAGCAGTTCTTC. As protein: CASSGAFTEQFF. The variable domain in full, completed from reference TRBV28 and TRBJ2-1, reads DVKVTQSSRYLVKRTGEKVFLECVQDMDHENMFWYRQDPGLGLRLIYFSYDVKMKEKGDIPEGYSVSREKKERFSLILESASTNQTSMYLCASSGAFTEQFFGPGTRLTVL.

J is TRBJ2-7 and V is TRBV25-1, with a tentative D call TRBD1 (6 bases). The CDR3 is 15 residues long. CDR1 is MGHDK and CDR2 is SYGVNS in the germline V gene. V was clipped by 3 bases and J by 4 bases, with 16 bases between them. The CDR3 DNA reads as TGTGCCAGCAGTGAGGGGTCGGCAGGGGAATACGAGCAGTACTTC. As protein: CASSEGSAGEYEQYF.

A remark on this clone: A much larger clone differs by one base, so this may be a read error. The V and J genes are TRBV7-9 and TRBJ2-3; D not resolved. V was clipped by 3 bases and J by 2 bases, with 3 bases between them. CDR1 and CDR2 (germline): SEHNR, FQNEAQ (reference sequence). This CDR3 spans 12 amino acids. The CDR3 nucleotides are TGTGCCAGCAGCTTTAACACAGATACGCAGTATTTT. Encoded protein: CASSFNTDTQYF.

This clone was seen only once. The chain uses TRBV10-3 and TRBJ2-5; D is uncertain. The CDR3 has 12 residues. Per the germline V gene, CDR1 is ENHRY and CDR2 is SYGVKD. V was clipped by 2 bases and J by 0 bases, with 1 base between them. The CDR3 DNA sequence: TGTGCCATCAGTGAGCACCAAGAGACCCAGTACTTC. This codes for CAISEHQETQYF.

This chain links TRBV28 with TRBJ2-3, with TRBD2 identical over 8 bases. V shed 8 bases and J 4 bases; nucleotides not matched to a gene: 11. The germline CDR1 and CDR2 sequences are MDHEN and SYDVKM. The CDR3 has 15 amino acids. CDR3 region: CASAGRGLGADTQYF. The CDR3, as DNA: TGTGCCAGCGCCGGGAGGGGATTGGGAGCAGATACGCAGTATTTT.

The chain has TRBV29-1 and TRBJ2-7, with D perhaps given as TRBD1 or TRBD2 (5 bases each). The CDR3 length is 13 residues. Looked up from germline, CDR1 is SQVTM and CDR2 is ANQGSEA. Trimming removed 7 bases at V and 2 bases at J, with 15 bases between. The CDR3: CSAGTDRPYEQYF. The CDR3 region has the DNA TGCAGCGCCGGGACGGATAGACCCTACGAGCAGTACTTC.

This CDR3 reads CASSNGGAGNTIYF. The CDR3 nucleotides are TGTGCCAGCAGCAACGGAGGGGCTGGAAACACCATATATTTT. This rearrangement joins TRBV7-8 to TRBJ1-3; D is perhaps TRBD1 (5 bases). The CDR3 covers 14 residues. Germline CDR1 SGHVS, CDR2 FQNEAQ. Trimming took 5 bases from V and 2 from J, leaving 10 bases between them. Full variable domain (missing parts from reference TRBV7-8 and TRBJ1-3): GAGVSQSPRYKVAKRGQDVALRCDPISGHVSLFWYQQALGQGPEFLTYFQNEAQLDKSGLPSDRFFAERPEGSVSTLKIQRTQQEDSAVYLCASSNGGAGNTIYFGEGSWLTVV.